This T cell receptor beta chain was captured by sequencing in a study of blood T cell repertoires in COVID-19. Authors' processing steps: Amplification with reference gene primers provided the estimates of nucleated cell counts. Here immunoSEQ multiplex PCR was the method, and the copy in TCRdb shows in-frame clones only, minus some. The V and J calls and clone size come from that table; D and trimming were worked out from the DNA. The table shows a few hundred thousand clones, with around 86% occurring only once. The CDR3 sequence is 16 residues long. Germline-derived CDR1 and CDR2 are MGHRA and YSYEKL. V was shortened by 1 base and J by 4 bases, with 16 bases between the two germline ends.

Sequenced: peripheral blood. The sequence came from a man aged 45-60 years with active or convalescent COVID-19. The chain couples TRBV4-1 to TRBJ2-5, with unresolved D. CDR3 coding DNA: TGCGCCAGCAGCCAAGTGAGGAGTCAGATTGGAGAGACCCAGTACTTC. It translates to CASSQVRSQIGETQYF.